The 21 T cell receptor beta chains presented below share a single source sample, sequenced in a study of OX40 agonist ivuxolimab in advanced cancers. Sequencing used immunoSEQ multiplex PCR; TCRdb keeps in-frame clones, though not all of them. The repertoire has fewer than 70,000 clones, around 84% of them found once; the top ten carry 2.1%. This material consisted of CD4+ or CD8+ T cells sorted from blood, taken in a trial of the OX40 agonist ivuxolimab. Every receptor here comes from an adult with an advanced solid tumor such as melanoma, head and neck, liver or kidney cancer.

The chain links TRBV27 to TRBJ1-1, with a possible D match to TRBD1 (5 bases). CDR3 length: 14 residues. Germline CDR1 MNHEY, CDR2 SMNVEV (reference sequence). Trimming pared 7 bases from V and 7 bases from J, leaving 19 bases between. The CDR3 sequence: CASIFREGLNEAFF. DNA of the CDR3: TGTGCCAGCATATTCCGAGAGGGGTTGAATGAAGCTTTCTTT.

The chain is built from TRBV28 and TRBJ1-1; D gene unclear. Germline lookup yields CDR1 MDHEN and CDR2 SYDVKM. Trimming stripped 5 bases from V and 11 bases from J, with 18 bases between. The CDR3 has 13 residues. This CDR3 is CASSPEVLASAFF. The CDR3 DNA reads as TGTGCCAGCAGTCCCGAAGTCCTCGCCTCGGCTTTCTTT.

Notes on this clone: One end of the junction fails to match germline, which may point to a read error. This rearrangement joins TRBV6-1 to TRBJ2-1; 7 bases are a match to TRBD2. CDR1 MNHNS and CDR2 SASEGT come from the germline V gene. There are 15 residues in the CDR3. The CDR3 DNA follows: TGTGCCAGCCGGGTGGGAGCGGGGAGTAACAATGGGCAGTTCTTC. Its protein is CASRVGAGSNNGQFF.

V is TRBV30 and J is TRBJ1-6, with 7 bases that match TRBD1. V gave up 2 bases and J gave up 9 bases; unmatched junction bases: 10. Germline CDR1 and CDR2: GTSNPN and SVGIG (reference sequence). The CDR3 is made up of 15 amino acids. The CDR3 bases are TGTGCCTGGAGTTTACAGGGGAATTTACGTTCACCCCTCCACTTT. Translated: CAWSLQGNLRSPLHF.

The CDR3 nucleotides are TGTGCCAGTAGTATAAGCGCGAACACCGGGGAGCTGTTTTTT. This translates into CASSISANTGELFF. The V gene is TRBV19, the J gene TRBJ2-2; D gene uncertain. Germline lookup yields CDR1 LNHDA and CDR2 SQIVND (reference sequence). V shed 2 bases and J shed 0 bases, with 4 bases lying between them. The CDR3 consists of 14 residues.

The V and J genes are TRBV30 and TRBJ2-1; D is ambiguous. The germline V gene has CDR1 GTSNPN and CDR2 SVGIG (reference sequence). This CDR3 contains 16 residues. Trimming left V 3 bases short and J 2 bases short, with 17 bases between. Here the CDR3 reads CAWSATLVRPYNEQFF. DNA of the CDR3: TGTGCCTGGAGCGCAACCCTGGTACGCCCCTACAATGAGCAGTTCTTC.

This rearrangement joins TRBV7-6 to TRBJ1-1, with 7 bases identical to TRBD1. CDR3 size: 15 residues. Looked up from germline, CDR1 is SGHVS and CDR2 is FNYEAQ. The junction had 4 bases not matched to a gene; V was cut back by 2 bases and J by 1 base. CDR3 sequence (DNA): TGTGCCAGCAGCTTAACGACAGGGAAGAACACTGAAGCTTTCTTT. This codes for CASSLTTGKNTEAFF.

V usage is TRBV19 and J usage is TRBJ1-6; maybe TRBD1 (6 bases). V dropped 5 bases and J dropped 2 bases, with 10 bases sitting between them. This CDR3 has 15 residues. The germline CDR1 and CDR2 sequences are LNHDA and SQIVND (reference sequence). The CDR3 loop is CASSARDTYNSPLHF. The CDR3 DNA follows: TGTGCCAGTAGTGCCCGGGACACCTATAATTCACCCCTCCACTTT.

CDR3 DNA: TGTGCCAGCAGCTTACAAAACTATGGCTACACCTTC. Its protein product is CASSLQNYGYTF. The gene calls are TRBV11-2 and TRBJ1-2; D remains ambiguous. The CDR3 totals 12 residues. CDR1 SGHAT and CDR2 FQNNGV come from the germline V gene. The V end was cut by 2 bases, the J end by 2 bases, with 3 bases between.

The chain couples TRBV7-9 to TRBJ2-3, with TRBD2 matching 8 bases. The CDR3 is 16 residues long. J was trimmed by 0 bases and V by 4 bases; bases with no gene match: 6. CDR1 and CDR2 from the germline V gene are SEHNR and FQNEAQ (reference sequence). The CDR3 protein is CASSSGLAQSTDTQYF. DNA of the CDR3: TGTGCCAGCAGCTCAGGACTAGCCCAAAGCACAGATACGCAGTATTTT. Variable domain in full (rest from reference TRBV7-9 and TRBJ2-3): DTGVSQNPRHKITKRGQNVTFRCDPISEHNRLYWYRQTLGQGPEFLTYFQNEAQLEKSRLLSDRFSAERPKGSFSTLEIQRTEQGDSAMYLCASSSGLAQSTDTQYFGPGTRLTVL.

The chain links TRBV4-2 to TRBJ2-5, with 8 nucleotides matching TRBD2. V lost 0 bases, J lost 2 bases, and 8 bases stayed unmatched. The CDR3 has 17 amino acids. Germline lookup yields CDR1 LGHNA and CDR2 YNFKEQ. The CDR3 region has the DNA TGTGCCAGCAGCCAAGAAACAAGACTAGCGCCGCAAGAGACCCAGTACTTC. This codes for CASSQETRLAPQETQYF.

This clone has at least ten counts. In the same sample, other DNA sequences code for this CDR3. CDR3 protein: CAWKRTLNNSPLHF. The CDR3 nucleotides are TGTGCCTGGAAAAGGACACTGAACAATTCACCCCTCCACTTT. The gene calls are TRBV30 and TRBJ1-6, with D possibly TRBD1 on 5 matching bases. The CDR3 totals 14 residues. Trimming left V 4 bases short and J 7 bases short, with 14 bases between. Germline V gives CDR1 GTSNPN, CDR2 SVGIG (reference sequence). The whole variable domain, filled in from reference TRBV30 and TRBJ1-6, reads SQTIHQWPATLVQPVGSPLSLECTVEGTSNPNLYWYRQAAGRGLQLLFYSVGIGQISSEVPQNLSASRPQDRQFILSSKKLLLSDSGFYLCAWKRTLNNSPLHFGNGTRLTVT.

This sequence joins TRBV5-1 and TRBJ2-1; the D gene is possibly TRBD1 (5 bases). Between the trimmed V and J ends, which lost 2 bases and 4 bases, there was a span of 13 bases. There are 15 residues in the CDR3. Germline assignment: CDR1 SGHRS and CDR2 YFSETQ. The CDR3 nucleotides read TGCGCCAGCAGCTTTTTGGTGGGGCCTTACAATGAGCAGTTCTTC. The encoded protein is CASSFLVGPYNEQFF.

The gene calls are TRBV28 and TRBJ2-5; possible D gene TRBD1, 5 bases. CDR3 length equals 16 residues. Trimming left V 2 bases short and J 3 bases short, with 16 bases between. Germline loops: CDR1 MDHEN, CDR2 SYDVKM. The CDR3 sequence: CASSLVLVRQKETQYF. Written as DNA, the CDR3 is TGTGCCAGCAGTTTAGTCCTGGTGCGACAGAAAGAGACCCAGTACTTC.

With regard to this clone: In the same sample, other DNA sequences code for this CDR3. The CDR3, as DNA: TGTGCCAGCAGCCCCGCCGAGGCAGGGAGTGGCTACACCTTC. This translates into CASSPAEAGSGYTF. The V and J genes are TRBV28 and TRBJ1-2; tentative D call: TRBD1 (5 bases). The CDR3 is made up of 14 amino acids. CDR1 and CDR2 from the germline V gene are MDHEN and SYDVKM. Trimming stripped 6 bases from V and 7 bases from J, with 18 bases between.

The chain joins TRBV2 to TRBJ2-1, with D perhaps TRBD1 or TRBD2 (6 bases each). The CDR3 extends over 15 amino acids. Germline CDR1 SNHLY, CDR2 FYNNEI. Trimming cost V 4 bases and J 6 bases, with 16 bases left between them. The CDR3 protein is CASSVLIEGGNEQFF. CDR3 sequence (DNA): TGTGCCAGCAGTGTCTTGATTGAGGGGGGCAATGAGCAGTTCTTC.

The chain is built from TRBV10-2 and TRBJ1-6, with D tentatively TRBD1 (5 bases). V dropped 0 bases and J dropped 5 bases, with 11 bases sitting between them. The CDR3 covers 16 residues. Germline-derived CDR1 and CDR2 are WSHSY and SAAADI. As DNA, the CDR3 is TGCGCCAGCAGTGAGTCAGGGACCCATAATAATTCACCCCTCCACTTT. Protein sequence: CASSESGTHNNSPLHF.

The chain uses TRBV28 and TRBJ2-5; D tentatively reads TRBD1 or TRBD2 (6 bases each). CDR3 length equals 13 residues. CDR1 and CDR2 (germline): MDHEN, SYDVKM. V shed 10 bases and J shed 4 bases, with 16 bases lying between them. The CDR3 DNA reads TGTGCCATCCGGGGGCAGGGTGGAGAGACCCAGTACTTC. Translation: CAIRGQGGETQYF.

This chain links TRBV6-1 with TRBJ2-7, with 7 bases lining up with TRBD2. The V gene's germline CDR1 is MNHNS and CDR2 SASEGT. J lost 0 bases, V lost 4 bases, and 9 bases had no gene match. This CDR3 is 16 amino acids long. The chain's CDR3 is CASSGGRVGSSYEQYF. DNA of the CDR3: TGTGCCAGCAGTGGGGGGAGGGTGGGGTCCTCCTACGAGCAGTACTTC.

This chain joins TRBV28 and TRBJ2-3; the D is unclear. V shed 4 bases and J shed 1 base, with 15 bases lying between them. CDR1 and CDR2 (germline): MDHEN, SYDVKM. This CDR3 comprises 16 residues. The CDR3 loop is CASSSPIKDGTDTQYF. In DNA, the CDR3 is TGTGCCAGCAGTTCACCGATAAAGGACGGCACAGATACGCAGTATTTT.

This clone was recorded only once. V and J are TRBV4-1 and TRBJ2-2; unclear D gene. Trimming removed 0 bases at V and 6 bases at J, with 8 bases between. Germline CDR1 MGHRA, CDR2 YSYEKL. The CDR3 has 14 amino acids. The CDR3, as DNA: TGCGCCAGCAGCCAAGATGAGGTTCCCGGGGAGCTGTTTTTT. Its protein is CASSQDEVPGELFF.